Below, 25 T cell receptor beta chains from the same sample are listed, as sequenced in a study of CD8+CD57+ T cells in acquired aplastic anemia. Using genomic DNA as the template, TCR beta VDJ and CDR3 profiling was carried out. TCRdb itself ran the reads through MiXCR, one entry per CDR3 protein. The data show around 250,000 distinct CDR3 sequences, with roughly 50% seen just once and roughly 8% held by the top ten. Input material: sorted CD4+, CD8+, or CD8+CD57+ T cells (not recorded which) from PBMCs. The receptor set was obtained from a human donor with severe aplastic anemia or a healthy control (not recorded which).

This clonotype showed up many times. The rearrangement links TRBV9 to TRBJ1-4; D perhaps matches TRBD1 (6 bases). The germline gives CDR1 SGDLS, CDR2 YYNGEE. Trimming shortened V by 4 bases and J by 8 bases, and 9 bases separated the two germline ends. This CDR3 comprises 12 residues. CDR3 region: CASSPDREKLFF. CDR3 nucleotides: TGTGCCAGCAGCCCCGACAGGGAAAAACTGTTTTTT.

There are a few counts of this clonotype. The chain carries TRBV15 and TRBJ2-3, with 9 nucleotides matching TRBD1. Germline V gives CDR1 LNHNV, CDR2 YYDKDF (reference sequence). After removal of 1 base from V and 3 bases from J, the junction contained 5 bases not matched to a gene. This CDR3 contains 16 residues. The CDR3 region is CATSRVGGTGTDTQYF. CDR3 DNA: TGTGCCACCAGCAGAGTAGGTGGGACAGGGACAGATACGCAGTATTTT.

In its sample, this clonotype was seen a few times. This chain joins TRBV7-9 and TRBJ2-2; D might be TRBD1 (5 bases). Deletions cut 4 bases from V and 5 bases from J, with 17 bases between. Germline loops: CDR1 SEHNR, CDR2 FQNEAQ (reference sequence). The CDR3 extends over 16 amino acids. The CDR3 sequence: CASSSTSTDLTGELFF. DNA for the CDR3: TGTGCCAGCAGCTCGACCTCGACAGATTTGACCGGGGAGCTGTTTTTT.

This chain uses TRBV29-1 with TRBJ1-5; D possibly corresponds to TRBD1 (6 bases). The CDR3 extends over 13 amino acids. Germline CDR1 and CDR2: SQVTM and ANQGSEA. The CDR3 protein is CSIKSGDGQPQHF. CDR3 DNA sequence: TGCAGTATCAAGTCAGGGGATGGGCAGCCCCAGCATTTT.

This clonotype showed up just a few times. A read error is likely, as this CDR3 ends without the conserved phenylalanine or tryptophan. The V call is TRBV6-1, the J call TRBJ2-3; 8 nucleotides match TRBD2. The CDR3 contains 14 residues. The germline gives CDR1 MNHNS, CDR2 SASEGT. Trimming at V came to 1 base and at J to 4 bases, leaving 1 base not matched to a gene. The DNA for the CDR3 is TGTGCCAGCAGTGAAGTAGCGGGGTCAGATACGCAGTATCTT. It is translated as CASSEVAGSDTQYL.

This clonotype was observed a few times. One end of the junction does not line up with germline, which may come from a read error. The chain uses TRBV7-2 and TRBJ1-1; D uncertain. This CDR3 is built from 15 residues. Germline CDR1 SGHTA, CDR2 FQGNSA. In DNA form, the CDR3 reads TGTGCCAGCAGCTTAGCGAGCCGGATGAATACTGAAGCTTTCTTT. Residues: CASSLASRMNTEAFF.

This sequence joins TRBV19 and TRBJ1-5; D remains ambiguous. CDR3 length: 13 residues. From germline, CDR1 is LNHDA and CDR2 SQIVND (reference sequence). The V end was cut by 2 bases, the J end by 5 bases, with 7 bases between. The CDR3 spells CASSIREHQPQHF. The CDR3 nucleotides are TGTGCCAGTAGTATAAGGGAGCATCAGCCCCAGCATTTT.

The chain combines TRBV5-1 with TRBJ2-2; D unclear. Looked up from germline, CDR1 is SGHRS and CDR2 is YFSETQ. The CDR3 is made up of 13 amino acids. Trimming took 4 bases from V and 6 from J, leaving 10 bases between them. CDR3 sequence: CASSPELAGELFF. CDR3 DNA sequence: TGCGCCAGCAGCCCGGAGTTGGCCGGGGAGCTGTTTTTT.

This chain links TRBV7-3 with TRBJ2-5; 8 bases fit TRBD2. The CDR3 is 14 residues long. Per germline, CDR1 SGHTA and CDR2 FQGTGA. V shed 4 bases, J shed 4 bases, and the junction held 5 bases outside the gene matches. DNA of the CDR3: TGTGCCAGCAGCTCCGGGGGGGAAGGAGAGACCCAGTACTTC. Translating it yields CASSSGGEGETQYF.

DNA of the CDR3: TGCGCCAGCAGCTTGGGCAGGGCAACTAGCTCTGGGGCCAACGTCCTGACTTTC. Residues: CASSLGRATSSGANVLTF. The rearrangement uses TRBV5-1 and TRBJ2-6; TRBD1 or TRBD2 may be the D gene (5 bases each). The CDR3 covers 18 residues. From germline, CDR1 is SGHRS and CDR2 YFSETQ. Trimming removed 0 bases at V and 0 bases at J, with 13 bases between.

The chain recombines TRBV10-2 with TRBJ1-6; perhaps TRBD1 as D (6 bases). Between the trimmed V and J ends, which lost 3 bases and 19 bases, there was a span of 16 bases. CDR1 WSHSY and CDR2 SAAADI come from the germline V gene. The CDR3 has 12 amino acids. CDR3 in amino acids: CASSDTRQDLHF. CDR3 nucleotides: TGCGCCAGCAGTGATACAAGACAGGACCTTCACTTT.

This clonotype was found a few times. The chain recombines TRBV7-2 with TRBJ2-1; 7 bases map to TRBD2. Germline V gene data show CDR1 as SGHTA and CDR2 as FQGNSA. This CDR3 spans 15 amino acids. V dropped 5 bases and J dropped 2; count of bases not matched to a gene: 6. The CDR3 spells CASSLTGTTYNEQFF. CDR3 nucleotide sequence: TGTGCCAGCAGCCTAACCGGGACTACCTACAATGAGCAGTTCTTC.

This clonotype was picked up many times. V gene TRBV5-4 combines with J gene TRBJ1-2, with D possibly TRBD1 on 6 matching bases. V lost 4 bases to trimming and J lost 0 bases, with 28 bases between them. Looked up from germline, CDR1 is SGHNT and CDR2 is YYREEE (reference sequence). The CDR3 totals 20 residues. CDR3 in DNA: TGTGCCAGCAGCCCGGGAGGCGGCAGGGGAAATCAAAAAGCTAACTATGGCTACACCTTC. Translation gives CASSPGGGRGNQKANYGYTF.

This clonotype was found once. The chain has TRBV20-1 and TRBJ1-3, with D uncertain. The V and J ends lost 3 bases and 8 bases respectively, with 20 bases between them. This CDR3 spans 15 amino acids. Germline CDR1 and CDR2: DFQATT and SNEGSKA (reference sequence). The CDR3 coding sequence is TGCAGTGCTAGCGTGGAAGTGGACTATGGCTACACCATATATTTT. Its translation: CSASVEVDYGYTIYF.

This clonotype was detected ten times or more. V usage is TRBV6-1 and J usage is TRBJ2-7; a possible D gene is TRBD1 (5 bases). V gave up 3 bases and J gave up 6 bases, with 6 bases separating them. Per the germline V gene, CDR1 is MNHNS and CDR2 is SASEGT. The CDR3 loop spans 11 amino acids. CDR3 in DNA: TGTGCCAGCAGTGATGGGGCCGAGCAGTACTTC. This sequence encodes CASSDGAEQYF.

This clonotype was recorded a few times. The chain has TRBV7-2 and TRBJ1-6, with unresolved D. V was trimmed by 3 bases and J by 7 bases, leaving 7 bases between them. This CDR3 comprises 13 residues. Germline lookup yields CDR1 SGHTA and CDR2 FQGNSA. CDR3 sequence reads: CASSFIQNSPLHF. DNA of the CDR3: TGTGCCAGCAGCTTCATTCAGAATTCACCCCTCCACTTT.

The chain is built from TRBV5-1 and TRBJ1-2, with D possibly being TRBD1 (6 bases). Trimming cost V 7 bases and J 10 bases, with 20 bases left between them. CDR3 size: 13 residues. Germline V lookup: CDR1 SGHRS, CDR2 YFSETQ. CDR3 region: CASGSTGIRDYTF. Here the CDR3 DNA reads TGCGCCAGCGGAAGTACAGGGATACGTGACTACACCTTC.

The genes are TRBV2 and TRBJ2-5; 8 bases map to TRBD2. CDR1 is SNHLY and CDR2 is FYNNEI in the germline V gene. The CDR3 extends over 14 amino acids. Trimming took 11 bases from V and 0 from J; bases not matched to a gene: 8. The CDR3 sequence: CAVNREGHQETQYF. The CDR3 region has the DNA TGTGCCGTCAATCGGGAGGGACACCAAGAGACCCAGTACTTC.

Ten or more counts support this clonotype. The CDR3 bases are TGTGCCATCAAAGCCAACTCCTACGAGCAGTACTTC. Translating it yields CAIKANSYEQYF. This chain uses TRBV10-3 with TRBJ2-7; D is undetermined. This CDR3 spans 12 amino acids. V was trimmed by 7 bases and J by 0 bases, leaving 7 bases between them. CDR1 ENHRY and CDR2 SYGVKD come from the germline V gene.

J is TRBJ2-7 and V is TRBV7-9, with D perhaps TRBD2 (6 bases). V was trimmed by 2 bases and J by 5 bases, leaving 10 bases between them. Germline CDR1 SEHNR, CDR2 FQNEAQ (reference sequence). The CDR3 totals 13 residues. CDR3 DNA sequence: TGTGCCAGCAGCTTATACGGGAGCGACGAGCAGTACTTC. It yields the protein CASSLYGSDEQYF.

This chain uses TRBV29-1 with TRBJ1-1; D is uncertain. Trimming shortened V by 3 bases and J by 2 bases, and 7 bases separated the two germline ends. The germline gives CDR1 SQVTM, CDR2 ANQGSEA. The CDR3 runs to 12 residues. CDR3 DNA sequence: TGCAGCGTTGAGTACAGAAACACTGAAGCTTTCTTT. This sequence encodes CSVEYRNTEAFF.

V and J are TRBV24-1 and TRBJ2-5; 9 positions match TRBD1. This CDR3 has 15 amino acids. V shed 6 bases and J 4 bases; nucleotides not matched to a gene: 8. Germline loops: CDR1 KGHDR, CDR2 SFDVKD. The CDR3 sequence is CATSTPTGGVETQYF. CDR3 nucleotide sequence: TGTGCCACCAGTACGCCCACAGGGGGCGTAGAGACCCAGTACTTC.

Notes on this clonotype: The junction shows a germline mismatch at one end, possibly a read error. The chain recombines TRBV9 with TRBJ1-1; D is uncertain. This CDR3 is built from 13 residues. From germline, CDR1 is SGDLS and CDR2 YYNGEE. Written as DNA, the CDR3 is TGTGCCAGCAGCGTGTCGGGGAACACTGAAGCTTCCTTT. The encoded protein is CASSVSGNTEASF.

The chain combines TRBV7-3 with TRBJ2-5; TRBD2 matches 9 bases. The CDR3 runs to 15 residues. Germline CDR1 and CDR2: SGHTA and FQGTGA. J gave up 5 bases and V 5 bases, and 9 bases lay outside the gene matches. The chain's CDR3 is CASSPSGLAGETQYF. CDR3 coding DNA: TGTGCCAGCAGCCCCTCGGGACTAGCAGGGGAGACCCAGTACTTC.

As for this clonotype: Just one base apart from a much larger clone, this may be a read error. The V and J genes are TRBV7-9 and TRBJ2-5, with 12 bases matching TRBD2. Losses at the gene ends were 0 bases for V and 7 bases for J; bases not matched to a gene: 9. The CDR3 runs 17 residues. Per germline, CDR1 SEHNR and CDR2 FQNEAQ (reference sequence). CDR3 region: CASSLARLAGEGGTQYF. CDR3 in DNA: TGTGCCAGCAGCTTAGCCCGACTAGCGGGGGAAGGAGGGACCCAGTACTTC.